The 5 T cell receptor beta chains below were found in one sample sequenced in a study of cytomegalovirus exposure and HLA in healthy donors. Use of 60 Vbeta and 13 Jbeta primers characterized the PCR. Here immunoSEQ multiplex PCR was the method, and the copy in TCRdb shows in-frame clones only, minus some. Here the sample spans nearly 110,000 clones, around 75% being singletons. The sample was PBMCs. The receptors were sampled from a male donor in good health and CMV-seropositive.

J is TRBJ2-1 and V is TRBV19; 13 positions agree with TRBD2. Germline CDR1 LNHDA, CDR2 SQIVND (reference sequence). CDR3 length: 14 residues. V shed 7 bases and J 4 bases; nucleotides not matched to a gene: 1. The CDR3 reads CASKLAGGYNEQFF. The CDR3 bases are TGTGCCAGTAAACTAGCGGGGGGGTACAATGAGCAGTTCTTC.

The chain uses TRBV18 and TRBJ1-1, with 8 bases that match TRBD1. The V gene end was trimmed by 5 bases and the J gene end by 10 bases; junction bases not matched to a gene: 6. The CDR3 has 12 residues. Germline lookup yields CDR1 KGHSH and CDR2 LQKENI. The CDR3 nucleotides read TGTGCCAGCTCAAATGGACAGGGCCGAGCTTTCTTT. Amino acid sequence: CASSNGQGRAFF.

The chain joins TRBV19 to TRBJ1-1; 7 nucleotides line up with TRBD1. CDR1 LNHDA and CDR2 SQIVND come from the germline V gene (reference sequence). J lost 10 bases, V lost 5 bases, and 19 bases had no gene match. The CDR3 is made up of 16 amino acids. CDR3 coding DNA: TGTGCCAGTAGTCGGCGGGAACAGGGGCGCCGGGATGGAGCTTTCTTT. Translation: CASSRREQGRRDGAFF.

The chain has TRBV7-2 and TRBJ2-7, with 12 bases lining up with TRBD2. CDR3 size: 14 residues. Germline V gene data show CDR1 as SGHTA and CDR2 as FQGNSA. After removal of 6 bases from V and 6 bases from J, the junction contained 6 bases not matched to a gene. The CDR3 spells CASRHLAGGLEQYF. The CDR3 DNA is TGTGCCAGCAGACATCTAGCGGGGGGGCTCGAGCAGTACTTC.

This chain links TRBV19 with TRBJ2-7; 11 bases line up with TRBD2. The CDR3 consists of 15 residues. V lost 4 bases, J lost 9 bases, and 11 bases stayed unmatched. Germline V gene sequence: CDR1 LNHDA, CDR2 SQIVND (reference sequence). CDR3 bases: TGTGCCAGTAGTACCGGGACTAGCGGATCTACGAGGCAGTACTTC. Translated, it gives CASSTGTSGSTRQYF.